The next 16 T cell receptor beta chains were all read from a single sample in a study of blood T cell repertoires in COVID-19 (TCRdb year 2020). The library was made by the immunoSEQ multiplex PCR assay. TCRdb retrieved this table from immuneACCESS and kept in-frame rearrangements only. Not all clones are present; in checked studies, unresolved V genes account for under half, and no reason is known for the remainder. The sample has 250,000 to 400,000 clones on record, around 90% of them singletons. Over 4% of the sample lies in the top ten. The sequenced sample was PBMCs or T cells enriched from blood (not recorded which). Receptors originate from a man in his fifties or sixties who had recovered from COVID-19.

This clone was found once. The rearrangement links TRBV24-1 to TRBJ2-1, with 7 bases fitting TRBD2. CDR3 length: 14 residues. Germline trimming cut 7 bases from V and 0 bases from J; bases unmatched to any gene: 2. Germline lookup yields CDR1 KGHDR and CDR2 SFDVKD. Here the CDR3 DNA reads TGTGCCACCAGACGCGGGGGCTCCTACAATGAGCAGTTCTTC. Amino acid sequence: CATRRGGSYNEQFF.

The V call is TRBV24-1, the J call TRBJ2-1, with TRBD1 identical over 7 bases. The trim removed 4 bases at V and 6 bases at J, leaving 5 bases unmatched. Germline V gives CDR1 KGHDR, CDR2 SFDVKD. The length of the CDR3 is 14 residues. The CDR3, as DNA: TGTGCCACCAGTGACCCGACAGGGTTCAATGAGCAGTTCTTC. This encodes CATSDPTGFNEQFF.

The rearrangement joins TRBV28 to TRBJ2-1; 9 bases align to TRBD2. V was pared by 4 bases and J by 1 base, with 5 bases of the junction left unmatched. CDR3 size: 16 residues. Germline CDR1 and CDR2: MDHEN and SYDVKM. The CDR3 region is CASSWTAGGSYNEQFF. DNA for the CDR3: TGTGCCAGCAGTTGGACTGCGGGGGGGTCCTACAATGAGCAGTTCTTC.

The chain carries TRBV6-5 and TRBJ1-1, with 7 bases fitting TRBD1. The length of the CDR3 is 15 residues. Per the germline V gene, CDR1 is MNHEY and CDR2 is SVGAGI. V trimming: 4 bases; J trimming: 1 base; junction bases outside the gene matches: 6. The chain's CDR3 is CASSWTGGWNTEAFF. As DNA, the CDR3 is TGTGCCAGCAGTTGGACAGGAGGGTGGAACACTGAAGCTTTCTTT.

The chain has TRBV7-3 and TRBJ2-6, with TRBD2 matching 10 bases. J gave up 1 base and V 0 bases, and 12 bases lay outside the gene matches. CDR1 and CDR2 (germline): SGHTA, FQGTGA. This CDR3 has 21 residues. This CDR3 reads CASSLTPRRLAGVSGANVLTF. The CDR3 DNA reads TGTGCCAGCAGCTTAACTCCCCGCCGTCTAGCGGGAGTATCTGGGGCCAACGTCCTGACTTTC. Looking up the rest from reference TRBV7-3 and TRBJ2-6 gives the full variable domain: GAGVSQTPSNKVTEKGKYVELRCDPISGHTALYWYRQSLGQGPEFLIYFQGTGAADDSGLPNDRFFAVRPEGSVSTLKIQRTERGDSAVYLCASSLTPRRLAGVSGANVLTFGAGSRLTVL.

The chain employs TRBV27 and TRBJ2-7; TRBD2 matches 7 bases. This CDR3 region has 14 residues. Germline CDR1 MNHEY, CDR2 SMNVEV (reference sequence). V gave up 1 base and J gave up 3 bases; unmatched junction bases: 3. Here the CDR3 reads CASSLYGRSYEQYF. Here the CDR3 DNA reads TGTGCCAGCAGTTTATACGGGAGGAGCTACGAGCAGTACTTC.

The chain combines TRBV10-3 with TRBJ2-7; a weak D match, TRBD1 (6 bases). The CDR3 consists of 14 residues. Germline V lookup: CDR1 ENHRY, CDR2 SYGVKD. The ends were cut back, 8 bases at V and 0 bases at J, with 14 bases in the middle. CDR3 protein: CAIRFSDSSYEQYF. CDR3 DNA sequence: TGTGCCATCCGGTTCTCGGACAGCTCCTACGAGCAGTACTTC.

The J gene is TRBJ1-5, the V gene TRBV5-1, with D hard to call. The germline V gene has CDR1 SGHRS and CDR2 YFSETQ. Trimming cost V 0 bases and J 0 bases, with 13 bases left between them. CDR3 length equals 17 residues. The chain's CDR3 is CASSLDGGGGSNQPQHF. In DNA form, the CDR3 reads TGCGCCAGCAGCTTGGACGGCGGCGGAGGTAGCAATCAGCCCCAGCATTTT.

This clone was detected once. The chain is built from TRBV6-4 and TRBJ1-5; D call uncertain. From germline, CDR1 is MRHNA and CDR2 SNTAGT. V lost 7 bases, J lost 0 bases, and 19 bases lay in between. The CDR3 covers 17 residues. The CDR3 here is CASNETQFYTSNQPQHF. Written as DNA, the CDR3 is TGTGCCAGCAACGAAACCCAATTTTACACTAGCAATCAGCCCCAGCATTTT.

V is TRBV9 and J is TRBJ1-3; TRBD1 might be the D (5 bases). CDR1 SGDLS and CDR2 YYNGEE come from the germline V gene. V lost 0 bases and J lost 3, with 10 bases in between. The CDR3 is made up of 15 amino acids. The chain's CDR3 is CASSVESGGGNTIYF. CDR3 DNA sequence: TGTGCCAGCAGCGTAGAGTCGGGGGGTGGAAACACCATATATTTT.

The chain couples TRBV5-5 to TRBJ1-1; 10 positions match TRBD1. From germline, CDR1 is SGHKS and CDR2 YYEKEE (reference sequence). Trimming removed 0 bases from V and 2 bases from J; junction bases left unmatched: 13. The CDR3 is 19 amino acids. DNA of the CDR3: TGTGCCAGCAGCTTGGCCTTGGGACAGGGGTGGAGAAGAAACACTGAAGCTTTCTTT. It encodes CASSLALGQGWRRNTEAFF.

The chain is built from TRBV19 and TRBJ1-3; TRBD1 matches at 9 bases. The CDR3 spans 15 residues. V was pared by 6 bases and J by 3 bases, with 6 bases of the junction left unmatched. Germline V gives CDR1 LNHDA, CDR2 SQIVND (reference sequence). The CDR3 here is CASSQQGADGNTIYF. CDR3 nucleotides: TGTGCCAGTAGCCAACAGGGGGCGGATGGAAACACCATATATTTT.

The chain has TRBV5-1 and TRBJ2-5; 8 bases match TRBD2. The CDR3 runs 15 residues. V shed 4 bases, J shed 2 bases, and the junction held 7 bases outside the gene matches. The germline V gene has CDR1 SGHRS and CDR2 YFSETQ. In DNA, the CDR3 is TGCGCCAGCAGCCCGCGACTAGCGAGGCAAGAGACCCAGTACTTC. It specifies CASSPRLARQETQYF.

In its sample, this clone was seen a few times. CDR3 amino acids: CASSLDLWSSYEQYF. The CDR3 region has the DNA TGTGCCAGCAGCTTAGATTTATGGAGCTCCTACGAGCAGTACTTC. The chain couples TRBV11-2 to TRBJ2-7; D gene unclear. Germline V gene lookup returns CDR1 SGHAT and CDR2 FQNNGV. The ends were cut back, 0 bases at V and 0 bases at J, with 9 bases in the middle. The CDR3 runs to 15 residues.

This clone was found once. The gene calls are TRBV2 and TRBJ1-1; D is unresolved. Trimming pared 5 bases from V and 1 base from J, leaving 14 bases between. The CDR3 spans 15 residues. In germline, CDR1 is SNHLY, CDR2 FYNNEI. Here the CDR3 DNA reads TGTGCCAGCAGTTCCCCGGGGTCAGGGAACACTGAAGCTTTCTTT. Its translation: CASSSPGSGNTEAFF.

V gene TRBV9 combines with J gene TRBJ2-5; TRBD2 aligns across 9 bases. Germline CDR1 SGDLS, CDR2 YYNGEE. With V trimmed by 0 bases and J by 2 bases, 8 bases remained unmatched. The CDR3 totals 17 residues. CDR3 region: CASSVGSGLAGQETQYF. In DNA, the CDR3 is TGTGCCAGCAGCGTAGGTTCGGGGCTAGCGGGACAAGAGACCCAGTACTTC.